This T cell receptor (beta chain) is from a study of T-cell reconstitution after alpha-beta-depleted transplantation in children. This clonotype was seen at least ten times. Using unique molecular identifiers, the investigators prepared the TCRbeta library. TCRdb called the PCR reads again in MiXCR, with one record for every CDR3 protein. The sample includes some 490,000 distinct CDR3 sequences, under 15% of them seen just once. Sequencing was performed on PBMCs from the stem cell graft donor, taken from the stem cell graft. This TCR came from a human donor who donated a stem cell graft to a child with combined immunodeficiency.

The CDR3 region has the DNA TGCAGTGCTAGTGGGACTAGCGGGACCTACAATGAGCAGTTCTTC. This sequence encodes CSASGTSGTYNEQFF. The chain joins TRBV20-1 to TRBJ2-1, with 13 bases lining up with TRBD2. V was pared by 3 bases and J by 2 bases, with 1 base of the junction left unmatched. Germline lookup yields CDR1 DFQATT and CDR2 SNEGSKA (reference sequence). The CDR3 length is 15 residues.